A selection of T cell receptor beta chains follows, all from one sample in a study of neoadjuvant nivolumab and ipilimumab in lung cancer. Data came from immunoSEQ multiplex PCR; TCRdb stores just in-frame clones and leaves some out. The table records 10,000 to 15,000 clones, roughly 95% of them present only once. Sequencing was performed on peripheral blood, taken after neoadjuvant nivolumab, alone or with ipilimumab, at or shortly before surgery. The receptors derive from an adult with non-small cell lung cancer. The CDR3 runs from the conserved cysteine through the conserved F or W. The order of the fields is J gene, V gene, CDR3 protein.

j_gene: TRBJ1-1; v_gene: TRBV7-2; CDR3aa: CASSLGGSQREAFF
j_gene: TRBJ1-1; v_gene: TRBV28; CDR3aa: CASSLFRAEAFF
j_gene: TRBJ2-5; v_gene: TRBV18; CDR3aa: CASSPSLGQGQETQYF
j_gene: TRBJ2-7; v_gene: TRBV6-5; CDR3aa: CASSSQLAGAGEQYF
j_gene: TRBJ1-2; v_gene: TRBV5-8; CDR3aa: CASRQRQATNYGYTF
j_gene: TRBJ1-2; v_gene: TRBV13; CDR3aa: CASSLGDRGYGYTF
j_gene: TRBJ2-7; v_gene: TRBV7-9; CDR3aa: CASSQTGDEQYF
j_gene: TRBJ2-1; v_gene: TRBV7-2; CDR3aa: CASSLVYAGGAYNEQFF
j_gene: TRBJ2-4; v_gene: TRBV9; CDR3aa: CASSTPVGAKNIQYF
j_gene: TRBJ1-4; v_gene: TRBV5-1; CDR3aa: CASSLDVGAEPLEKLFF
j_gene: TRBJ2-2; v_gene: TRBV4-1; CDR3aa: CASSTSVQGTGELFF
j_gene: TRBJ2-1; v_gene: TRBV9; CDR3aa: CASSVVTTGGEQFF
j_gene: TRBJ2-3; v_gene: TRBV11-3; CDR3aa: CASSRDSGRAGDTQYF
j_gene: TRBJ2-3; v_gene: TRBV10-3; CDR3aa: CAITPGQEDTQYF
j_gene: TRBJ2-2; v_gene: TRBV11-3; CDR3aa: CASSASGRTGELFF
j_gene: TRBJ2-7; v_gene: TRBV30; CDR3aa: CAWGRGWQNSYEQYF
j_gene: TRBJ2-7; v_gene: TRBV7-9; CDR3aa: CASSISAFSYEQYF
j_gene: TRBJ2-1; v_gene: TRBV18; CDR3aa: CASSREDRVNEQFF
j_gene: TRBJ2-7; v_gene: TRBV6-5; CDR3aa: CASSLDRGEDYEQYF
j_gene: TRBJ2-1; v_gene: TRBV28; CDR3aa: CASSPRDRLLAGYNEQFF
j_gene: TRBJ2-5; v_gene: TRBV7-9; CDR3aa: CAGGEETQYF
j_gene: TRBJ2-1; v_gene: TRBV11-3; CDR3aa: CASSSRGDPTNEQFF
j_gene: TRBJ2-1; v_gene: TRBV7-2; CDR3aa: CASSLSSSGIYEQFF
j_gene: TRBJ1-1; v_gene: TRBV5-6; CDR3aa: CASSLFTSGIGAEAFF
j_gene: TRBJ2-7; v_gene: TRBV29-1; CDR3aa: CSVASGLSYEQYF